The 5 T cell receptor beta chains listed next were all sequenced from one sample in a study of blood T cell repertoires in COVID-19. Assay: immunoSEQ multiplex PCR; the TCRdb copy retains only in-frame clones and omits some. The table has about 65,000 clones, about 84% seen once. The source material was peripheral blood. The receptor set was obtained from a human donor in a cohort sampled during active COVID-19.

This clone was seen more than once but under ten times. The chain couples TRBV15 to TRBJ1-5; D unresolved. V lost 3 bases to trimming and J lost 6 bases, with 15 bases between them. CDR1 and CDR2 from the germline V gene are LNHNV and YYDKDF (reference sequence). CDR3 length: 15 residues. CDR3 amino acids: CATSRPRTEIQPQHF. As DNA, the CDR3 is TGTGCCACCAGCAGGCCCAGAACAGAGATTCAGCCCCAGCATTTT.

The CDR3 is CATSDRQSAEAFF. CDR3 DNA: TGTGCCACCAGTGATAGGCAAAGCGCTGAAGCTTTCTTT. V is TRBV24-1 and J is TRBJ1-1, with D unresolved. This CDR3 region has 13 residues. Deletions cut 3 bases from V and 6 bases from J, with 10 bases between. The V gene's germline CDR1 is KGHDR and CDR2 SFDVKD.

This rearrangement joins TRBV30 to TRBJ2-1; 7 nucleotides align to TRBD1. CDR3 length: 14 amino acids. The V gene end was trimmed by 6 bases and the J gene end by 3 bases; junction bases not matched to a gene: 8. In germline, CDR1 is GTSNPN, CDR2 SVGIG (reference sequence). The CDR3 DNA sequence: TGTGCCTGTCGGGACAGCCTAATCTACAATGAGCAGTTCTTC. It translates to CACRDSLIYNEQFF.

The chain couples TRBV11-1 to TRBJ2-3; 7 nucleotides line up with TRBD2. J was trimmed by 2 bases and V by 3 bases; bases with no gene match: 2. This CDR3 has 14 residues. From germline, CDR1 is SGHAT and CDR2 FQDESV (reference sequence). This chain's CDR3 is CASSLLADTDTQYF. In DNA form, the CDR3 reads TGTGCCAGCAGCTTGCTAGCGGACACAGATACGCAGTATTTT.

Here the CDR3 DNA reads TGTGCCAGCAGCGTGGACAGGTCTCAGCCCCAGCATTTT. Translated, it gives CASSVDRSQPQHF. The chain carries TRBV7-3 and TRBJ1-5; 7 bases are a match to TRBD1. The CDR3 spans 13 residues. V lost 5 bases, J lost 6 bases, and 4 bases stayed unmatched. Germline values: CDR1 SGHTA, CDR2 FQGTGA.